This T cell receptor beta chain appears in the sequencing data of a study of blood T cells in healthy people across ages. Whole-study findings and limits: Naive T cell percentage strongly correlated with TCR beta diversity. More naive CD4+ cells and higher diversity were found in long-lived than in aged donors. Across the age range, TCR beta diversity per million T cells fell in a roughly linear way.

A second PCR of roughly 6 to 12 cycles used a sample-barcoded 5' primer and a J-beta primer mix. MiXCR, run by TCRdb on the 5' RACE reads, gives a single entry per CDR3 protein. The data hold over 950,000 distinct CDR3 sequences, with around two fifths observed a single time. Regarding this clonotype: Its antigen is not identified.

The CDR3 length is 12 residues. CDR1 DFQATT and CDR2 SNEGSKA come from the germline V gene (reference sequence). V lost 5 bases to trimming and J lost 5 bases, with 11 bases between them. Sequenced material: blood. The sequence was collected from a man aged 18 to 30 in good health. The gene calls are TRBV20-1 and TRBJ2-3; possibly TRBD2 for D (6 bases). In nucleotides, the CDR3 is TGCAGTGCTGGGGGAGGTGGAGATACGCAGTATTTT. It specifies CSAGGGGDTQYF.